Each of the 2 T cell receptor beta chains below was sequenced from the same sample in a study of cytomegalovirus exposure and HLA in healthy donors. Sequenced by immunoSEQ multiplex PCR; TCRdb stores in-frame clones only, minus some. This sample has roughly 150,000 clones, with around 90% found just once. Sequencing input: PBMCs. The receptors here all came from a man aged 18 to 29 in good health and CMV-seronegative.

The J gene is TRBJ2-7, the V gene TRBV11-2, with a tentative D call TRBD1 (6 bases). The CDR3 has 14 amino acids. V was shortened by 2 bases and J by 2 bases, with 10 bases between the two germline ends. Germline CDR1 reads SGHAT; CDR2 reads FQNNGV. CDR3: CASSLRDKPYEQYF. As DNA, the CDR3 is TGTGCCAGCAGCTTACGGGACAAACCCTACGAGCAGTACTTC.

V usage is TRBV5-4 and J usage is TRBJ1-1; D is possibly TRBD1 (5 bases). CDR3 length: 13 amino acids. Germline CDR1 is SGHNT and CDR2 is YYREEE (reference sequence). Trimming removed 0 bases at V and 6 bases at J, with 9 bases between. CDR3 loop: CASSLGRDSEAFF. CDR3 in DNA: TGTGCCAGCAGCTTGGGCAGGGACTCTGAAGCTTTCTTT.